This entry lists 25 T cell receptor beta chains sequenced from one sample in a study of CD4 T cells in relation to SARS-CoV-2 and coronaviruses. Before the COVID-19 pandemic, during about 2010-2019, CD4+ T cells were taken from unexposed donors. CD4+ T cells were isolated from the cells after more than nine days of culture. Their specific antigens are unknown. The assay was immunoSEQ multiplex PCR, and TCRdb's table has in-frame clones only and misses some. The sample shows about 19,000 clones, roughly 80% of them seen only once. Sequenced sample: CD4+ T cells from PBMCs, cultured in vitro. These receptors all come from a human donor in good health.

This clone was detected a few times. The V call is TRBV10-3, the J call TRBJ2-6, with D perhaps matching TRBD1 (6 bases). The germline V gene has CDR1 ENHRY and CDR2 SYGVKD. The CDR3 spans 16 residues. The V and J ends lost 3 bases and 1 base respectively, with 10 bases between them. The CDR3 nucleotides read TGTGCCATCAGTGACAGGGGTACTTCTGGGGCCAACGTCCTGACTTTC. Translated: CAISDRGTSGANVLTF.

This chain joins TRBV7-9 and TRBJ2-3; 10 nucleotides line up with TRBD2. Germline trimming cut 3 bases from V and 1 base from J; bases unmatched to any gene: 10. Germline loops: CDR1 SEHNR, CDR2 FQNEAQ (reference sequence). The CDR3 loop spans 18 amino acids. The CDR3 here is CASSFPSGSGGGTDTQYF. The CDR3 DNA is TGTGCCAGCAGCTTTCCTAGCGGGAGTGGAGGGGGCACAGATACGCAGTATTTT.

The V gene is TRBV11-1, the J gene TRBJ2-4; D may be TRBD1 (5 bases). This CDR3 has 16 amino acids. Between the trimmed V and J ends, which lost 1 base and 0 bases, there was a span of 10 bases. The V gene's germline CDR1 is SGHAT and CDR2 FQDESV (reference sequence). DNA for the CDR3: TGTGCCAGCAGCTTAGAAGCAGGGCTAGCCAAAAACATTCAGTACTTC. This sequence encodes CASSLEAGLAKNIQYF.

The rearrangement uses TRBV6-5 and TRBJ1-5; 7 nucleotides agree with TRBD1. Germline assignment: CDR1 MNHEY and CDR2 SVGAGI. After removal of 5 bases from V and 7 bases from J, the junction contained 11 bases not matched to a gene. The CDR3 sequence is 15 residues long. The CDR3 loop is CASSPQADRAQPQHF. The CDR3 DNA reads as TGTGCCAGCAGTCCACAAGCCGACAGGGCACAGCCCCAGCATTTT.

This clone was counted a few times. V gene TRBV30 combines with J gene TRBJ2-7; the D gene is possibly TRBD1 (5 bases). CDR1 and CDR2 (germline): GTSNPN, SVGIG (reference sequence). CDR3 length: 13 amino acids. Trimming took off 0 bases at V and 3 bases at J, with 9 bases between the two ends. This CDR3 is CAWSVGQGYEQYF. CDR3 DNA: TGTGCCTGGAGTGTAGGGCAGGGCTACGAGCAGTACTTC.

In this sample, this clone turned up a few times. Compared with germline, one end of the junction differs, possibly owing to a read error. CDR3: CASSLALDSTLF. Written as DNA, the CDR3 is TGTGCCAGCAGCTTGGCCTTGGACAGTACGCTCTTC. This chain joins TRBV5-8 and TRBJ2-1; D might be TRBD1 (6 bases). From germline, CDR1 is SGHTS and CDR2 YDEGEE. The CDR3 runs to 12 residues.

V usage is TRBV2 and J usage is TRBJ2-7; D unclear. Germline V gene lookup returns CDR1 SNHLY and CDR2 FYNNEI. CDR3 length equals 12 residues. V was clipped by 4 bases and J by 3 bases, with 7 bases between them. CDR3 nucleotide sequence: TGTGCCAGCAGTGTTGGAGACTACGAGCAGTACTTC. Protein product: CASSVGDYEQYF.

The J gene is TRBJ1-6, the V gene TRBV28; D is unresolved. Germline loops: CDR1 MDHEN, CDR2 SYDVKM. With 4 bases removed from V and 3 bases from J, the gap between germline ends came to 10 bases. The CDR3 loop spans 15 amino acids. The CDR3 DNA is TGTGCCAGCAGTTCCCACCGGGACTATAATTCACCCCTCCACTTT. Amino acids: CASSSHRDYNSPLHF.

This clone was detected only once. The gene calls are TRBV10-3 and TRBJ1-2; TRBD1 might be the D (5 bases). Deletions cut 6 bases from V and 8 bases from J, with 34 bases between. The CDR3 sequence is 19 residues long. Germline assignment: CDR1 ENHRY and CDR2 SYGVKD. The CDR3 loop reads CAIRGTEASDVRSPYGYTF. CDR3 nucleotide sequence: TGTGCCATCAGGGGGACGGAAGCATCAGACGTCCGGTCTCCTTACGGCTACACCTTC.

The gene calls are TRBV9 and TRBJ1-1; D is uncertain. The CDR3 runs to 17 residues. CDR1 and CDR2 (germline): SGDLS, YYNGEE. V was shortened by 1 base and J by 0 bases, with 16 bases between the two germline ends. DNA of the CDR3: TGTGCCAGCAGCGTACTACCCTCCCAGATCATGAACACTGAAGCTTTCTTT. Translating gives CASSVLPSQIMNTEAFF.

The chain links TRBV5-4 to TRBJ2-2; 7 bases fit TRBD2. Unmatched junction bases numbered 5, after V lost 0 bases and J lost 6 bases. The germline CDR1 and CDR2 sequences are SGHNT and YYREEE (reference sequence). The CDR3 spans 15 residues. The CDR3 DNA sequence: TGTGCCAGCAGCTTGGATCCAGGGAGGGCCGGGGAGCTGTTTTTT. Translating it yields CASSLDPGRAGELFF.

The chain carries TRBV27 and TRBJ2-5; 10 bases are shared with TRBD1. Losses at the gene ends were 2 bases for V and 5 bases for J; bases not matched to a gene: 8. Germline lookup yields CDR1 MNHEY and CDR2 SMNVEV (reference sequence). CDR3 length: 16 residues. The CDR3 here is CASSLMGQGIRETQYF. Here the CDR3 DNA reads TGTGCCAGCAGTTTAATGGGACAGGGGATCCGGGAGACCCAGTACTTC.

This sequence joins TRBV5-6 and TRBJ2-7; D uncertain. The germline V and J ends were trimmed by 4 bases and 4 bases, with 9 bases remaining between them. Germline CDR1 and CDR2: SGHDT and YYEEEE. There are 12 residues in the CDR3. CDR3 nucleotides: TGTGCCAGCAGCGAGAACCCTTACGAGCAGTACTTC. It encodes CASSENPYEQYF.

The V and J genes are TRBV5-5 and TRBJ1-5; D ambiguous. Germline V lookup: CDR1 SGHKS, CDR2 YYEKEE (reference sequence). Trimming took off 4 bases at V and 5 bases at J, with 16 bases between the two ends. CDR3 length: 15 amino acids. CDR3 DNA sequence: TGTGCCAGCAGCCATGAGGCAGCAAATTATCAGCCCCAGCATTTT. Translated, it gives CASSHEAANYQPQHF. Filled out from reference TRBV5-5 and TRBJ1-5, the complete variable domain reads DAGVTQSPTHLIKTRGQQVTLRCSPISGHKSVSWYQQVLGQGPQFIFQYYEKEERGRGNFPDRFSARQFPNYSSELNVNALLLGDSALYLCASSHEAANYQPQHFGDGTRLSIL.

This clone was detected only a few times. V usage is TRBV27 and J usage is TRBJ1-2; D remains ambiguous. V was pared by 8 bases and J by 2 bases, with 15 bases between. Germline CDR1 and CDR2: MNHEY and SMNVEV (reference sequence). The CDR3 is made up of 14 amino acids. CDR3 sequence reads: CASRRESENYGYTF. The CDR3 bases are TGTGCCAGCCGTCGGGAGTCGGAGAACTATGGCTACACCTTC.

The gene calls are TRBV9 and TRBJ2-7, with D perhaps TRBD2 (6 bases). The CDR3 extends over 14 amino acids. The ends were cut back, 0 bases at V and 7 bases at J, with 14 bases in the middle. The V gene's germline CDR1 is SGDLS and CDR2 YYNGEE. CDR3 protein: CASSVVLRDGEQYF. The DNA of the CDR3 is TGTGCCAGCAGCGTAGTTTTGCGGGATGGGGAGCAGTACTTC.

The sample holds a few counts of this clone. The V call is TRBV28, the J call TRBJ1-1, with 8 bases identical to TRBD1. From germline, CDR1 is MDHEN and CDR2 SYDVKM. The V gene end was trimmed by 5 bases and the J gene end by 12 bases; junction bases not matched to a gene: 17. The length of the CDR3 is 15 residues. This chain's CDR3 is CASSLPQGALSWSFF. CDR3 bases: TGTGCCAGCAGTCTACCCCAGGGGGCGCTTTCGTGGTCTTTCTTT.

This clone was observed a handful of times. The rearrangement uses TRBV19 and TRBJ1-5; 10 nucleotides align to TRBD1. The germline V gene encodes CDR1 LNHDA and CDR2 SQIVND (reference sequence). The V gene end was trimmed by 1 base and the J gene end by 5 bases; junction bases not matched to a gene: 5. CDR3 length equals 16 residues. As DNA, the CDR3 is TGTGCCAGTAGTATAGTAGGGACAGGGGCTTATCAGCCCCAGCATTTT. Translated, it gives CASSIVGTGAYQPQHF.

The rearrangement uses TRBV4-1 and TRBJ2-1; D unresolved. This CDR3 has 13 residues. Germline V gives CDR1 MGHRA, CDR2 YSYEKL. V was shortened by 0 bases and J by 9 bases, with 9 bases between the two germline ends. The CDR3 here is CASSQDGPGEQFF. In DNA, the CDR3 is TGCGCCAGCAGCCAAGACGGGCCTGGTGAGCAGTTCTTC.

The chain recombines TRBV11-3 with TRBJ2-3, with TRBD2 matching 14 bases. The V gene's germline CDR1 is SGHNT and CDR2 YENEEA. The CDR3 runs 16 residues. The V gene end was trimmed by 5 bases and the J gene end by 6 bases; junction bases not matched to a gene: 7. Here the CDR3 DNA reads TGTGCCAGCAGCCCGGGGACTAGCGGGAGTACGGATACGCAGTATTTT. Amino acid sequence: CASSPGTSGSTDTQYF.

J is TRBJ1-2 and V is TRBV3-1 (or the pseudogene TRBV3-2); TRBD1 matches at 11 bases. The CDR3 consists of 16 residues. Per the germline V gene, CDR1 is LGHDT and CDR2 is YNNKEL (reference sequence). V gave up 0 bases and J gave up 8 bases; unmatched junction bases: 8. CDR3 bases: TGTGCCAGCAGCCAAGACTCTTCCGGGACAGGGGGAGGCTACACCTTC. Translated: CASSQDSSGTGGGYTF.

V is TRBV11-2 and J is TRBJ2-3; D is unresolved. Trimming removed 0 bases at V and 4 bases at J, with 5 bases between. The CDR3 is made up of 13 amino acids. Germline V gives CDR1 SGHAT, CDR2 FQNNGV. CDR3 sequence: CASSLDQPDTQYF. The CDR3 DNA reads TGTGCCAGCAGCTTAGATCAACCAGATACGCAGTATTTT.

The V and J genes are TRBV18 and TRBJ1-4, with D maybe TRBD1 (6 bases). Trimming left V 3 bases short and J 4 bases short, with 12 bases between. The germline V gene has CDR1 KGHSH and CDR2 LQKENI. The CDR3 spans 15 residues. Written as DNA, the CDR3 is TGTGCCAGCTCACCCTCAGGGGACCTTAATGAAAAACTGTTTTTT. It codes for CASSPSGDLNEKLFF. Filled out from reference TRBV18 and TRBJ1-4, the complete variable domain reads NAGVMQNPRHLVRRRGQEARLRCSPMKGHSHVYWYRQLPEEGLKFMVYLQKENIIDESGMPKERFSAEFPKEGPSILRIQQVVRGDSAAYFCASSPSGDLNEKLFFGSGTQLSVL.

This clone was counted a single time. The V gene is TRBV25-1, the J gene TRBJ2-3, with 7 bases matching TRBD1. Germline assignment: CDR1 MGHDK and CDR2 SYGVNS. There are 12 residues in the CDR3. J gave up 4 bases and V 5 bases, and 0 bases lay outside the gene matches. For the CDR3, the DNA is TGTGCCAGCAGTACAGGGGCAGATACGCAGTATTTT. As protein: CASSTGADTQYF.

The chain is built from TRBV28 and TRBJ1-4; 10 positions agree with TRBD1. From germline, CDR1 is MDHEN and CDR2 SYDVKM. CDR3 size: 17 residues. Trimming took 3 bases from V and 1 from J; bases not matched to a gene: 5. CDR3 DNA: TGTGCCAGCAGTTTCGACAGGGGGCGAGTAACTAATGAAAAACTGTTTTTT. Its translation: CASSFDRGRVTNEKLFF.